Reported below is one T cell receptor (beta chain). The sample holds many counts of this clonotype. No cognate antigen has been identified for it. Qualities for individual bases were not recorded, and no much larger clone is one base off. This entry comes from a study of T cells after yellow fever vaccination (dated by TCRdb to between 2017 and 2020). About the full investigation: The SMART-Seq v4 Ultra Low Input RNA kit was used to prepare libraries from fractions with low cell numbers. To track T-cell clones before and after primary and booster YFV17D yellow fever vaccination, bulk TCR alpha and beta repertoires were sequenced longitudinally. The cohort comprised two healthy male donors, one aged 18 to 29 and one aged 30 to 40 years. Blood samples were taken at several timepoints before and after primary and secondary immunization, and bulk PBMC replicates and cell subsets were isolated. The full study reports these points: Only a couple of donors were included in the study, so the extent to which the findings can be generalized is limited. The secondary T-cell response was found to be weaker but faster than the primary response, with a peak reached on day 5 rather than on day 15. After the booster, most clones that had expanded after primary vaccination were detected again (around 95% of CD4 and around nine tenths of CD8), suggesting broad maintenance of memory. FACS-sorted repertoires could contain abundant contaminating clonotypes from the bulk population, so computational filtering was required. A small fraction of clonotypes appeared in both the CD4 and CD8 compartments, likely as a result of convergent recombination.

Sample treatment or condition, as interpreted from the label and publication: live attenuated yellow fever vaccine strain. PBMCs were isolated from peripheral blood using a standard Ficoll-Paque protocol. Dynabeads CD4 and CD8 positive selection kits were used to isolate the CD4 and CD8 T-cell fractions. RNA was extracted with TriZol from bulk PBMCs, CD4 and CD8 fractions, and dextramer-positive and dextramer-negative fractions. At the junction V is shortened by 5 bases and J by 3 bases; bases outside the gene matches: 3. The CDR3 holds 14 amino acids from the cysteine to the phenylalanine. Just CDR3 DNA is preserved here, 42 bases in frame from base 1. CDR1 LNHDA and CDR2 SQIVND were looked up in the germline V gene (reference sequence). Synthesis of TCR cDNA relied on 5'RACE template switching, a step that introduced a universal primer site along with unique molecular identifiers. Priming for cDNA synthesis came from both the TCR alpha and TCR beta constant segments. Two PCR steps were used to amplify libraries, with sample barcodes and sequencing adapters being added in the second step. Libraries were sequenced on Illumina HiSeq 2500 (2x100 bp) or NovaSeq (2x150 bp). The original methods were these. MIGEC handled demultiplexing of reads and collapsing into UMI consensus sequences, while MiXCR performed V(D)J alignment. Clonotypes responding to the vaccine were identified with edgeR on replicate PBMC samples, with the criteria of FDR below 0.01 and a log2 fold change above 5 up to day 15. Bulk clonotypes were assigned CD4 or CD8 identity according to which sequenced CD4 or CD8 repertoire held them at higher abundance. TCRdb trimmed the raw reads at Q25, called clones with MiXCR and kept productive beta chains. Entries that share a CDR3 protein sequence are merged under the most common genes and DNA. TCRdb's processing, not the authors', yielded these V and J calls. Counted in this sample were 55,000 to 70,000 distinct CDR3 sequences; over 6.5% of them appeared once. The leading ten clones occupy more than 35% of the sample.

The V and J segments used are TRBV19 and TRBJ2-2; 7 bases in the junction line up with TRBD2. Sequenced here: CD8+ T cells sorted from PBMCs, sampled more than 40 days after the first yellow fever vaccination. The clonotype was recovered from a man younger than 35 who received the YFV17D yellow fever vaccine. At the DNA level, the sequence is TGTGCCAGTAGTTGGCTAGCGGACACCGGGGAGCTGTTTTTT. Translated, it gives CASSWLADTGELFF. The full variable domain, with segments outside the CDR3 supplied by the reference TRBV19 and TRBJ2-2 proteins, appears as DGGITQSPKYLFRKEGQNVTLSCEQNLNHDAMYWYRQDPGQGLRLIYYSQIVNDFQKGDIAEGYSVSREKKESFPLTVTSAQKNPTAFYLCASSWLADTGELFFGEGSRLTVL.